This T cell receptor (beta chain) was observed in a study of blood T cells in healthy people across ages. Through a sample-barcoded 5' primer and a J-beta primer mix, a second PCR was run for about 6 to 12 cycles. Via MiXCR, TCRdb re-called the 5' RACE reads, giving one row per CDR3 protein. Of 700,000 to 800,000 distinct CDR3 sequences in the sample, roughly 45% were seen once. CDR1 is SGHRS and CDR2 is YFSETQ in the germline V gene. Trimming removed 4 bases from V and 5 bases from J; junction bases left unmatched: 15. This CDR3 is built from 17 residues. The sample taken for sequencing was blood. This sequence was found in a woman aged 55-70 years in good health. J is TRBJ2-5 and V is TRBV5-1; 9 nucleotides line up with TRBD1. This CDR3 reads CASSRTFTGGGGETQYF. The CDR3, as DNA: TGCGCCAGCAGCCGTACTTTTACAGGGGGCGGAGGGGAGACCCAGTACTTC.